This T cell receptor beta chain was sequenced in a study of T cell responses to AZD1222 COVID-19 vaccine. Study results and limitations: The study identified only five to seven AZD1222 recipients as seropositive at baseline. Unmutated variant regions are reportedly targeted by nearly half of spike-specific TCRs. Donors were chiefly white British, with a greater number of females, and clonal diversity was perhaps underestimated.

The CDR3 is 13 residues long. Germline CDR1 and CDR2: MDHEN and SYDVKM. V was shortened by 10 bases and J by 4 bases, with 15 bases between the two germline ends. Here immunoSEQ multiplex PCR was the method, and the copy in TCRdb shows in-frame clones only, minus some. This sample has 110,000 to 150,000 clones, with about 90% found just once. Worth noting for this clone: Its antigen is currently unknown.

This material consisted of peripheral blood, taken 28 days after the second AZD1222 dose. This chain uses TRBV28 with TRBJ2-3; D gene unclear. This TCR was sampled from an adult who received the AZD1222 COVID-19 vaccine. CDR3 loop: CATFKTVSDTQYF. CDR3 in DNA: TGTGCCACCTTCAAGACTGTATCAGATACGCAGTATTTT.